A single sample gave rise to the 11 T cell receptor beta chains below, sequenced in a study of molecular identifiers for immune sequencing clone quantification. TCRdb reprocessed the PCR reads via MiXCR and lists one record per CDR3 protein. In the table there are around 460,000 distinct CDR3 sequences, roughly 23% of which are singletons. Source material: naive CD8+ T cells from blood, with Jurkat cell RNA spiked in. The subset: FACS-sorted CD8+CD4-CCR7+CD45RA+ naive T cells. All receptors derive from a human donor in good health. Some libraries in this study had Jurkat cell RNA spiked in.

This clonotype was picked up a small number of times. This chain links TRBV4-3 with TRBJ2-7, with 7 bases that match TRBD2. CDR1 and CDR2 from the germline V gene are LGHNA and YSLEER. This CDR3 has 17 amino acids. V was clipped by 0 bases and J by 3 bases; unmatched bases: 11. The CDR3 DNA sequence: TGCGCCAGCAGCCAAGATCGGGGAGGGGCAGGGCTCTACGAGCAGTACTTC. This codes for CASSQDRGGAGLYEQYF.

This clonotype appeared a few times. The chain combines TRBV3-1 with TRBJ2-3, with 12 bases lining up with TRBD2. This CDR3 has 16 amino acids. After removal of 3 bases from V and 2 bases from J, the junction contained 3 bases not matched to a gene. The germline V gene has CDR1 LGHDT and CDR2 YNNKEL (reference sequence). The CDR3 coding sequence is TGTGCCAGCAGCCAGCTAGCGGGGGGGTTCACAGATACGCAGTATTTT. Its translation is CASSQLAGGFTDTQYF.

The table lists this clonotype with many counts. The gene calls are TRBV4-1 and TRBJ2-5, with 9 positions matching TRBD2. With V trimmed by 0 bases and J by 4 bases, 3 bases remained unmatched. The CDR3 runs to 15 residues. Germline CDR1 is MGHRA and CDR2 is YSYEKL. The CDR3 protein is CASSQDSGGGETQYF. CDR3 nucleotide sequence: TGCGCCAGCAGCCAAGATAGCGGGGGTGGAGAGACCCAGTACTTC.

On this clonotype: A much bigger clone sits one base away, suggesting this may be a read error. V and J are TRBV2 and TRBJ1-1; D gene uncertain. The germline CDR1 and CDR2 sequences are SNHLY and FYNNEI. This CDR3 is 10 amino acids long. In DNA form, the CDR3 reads TGTACCAGCAGTGTCACTGAAGCTTTCTTT. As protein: CTSSVTEAFF.

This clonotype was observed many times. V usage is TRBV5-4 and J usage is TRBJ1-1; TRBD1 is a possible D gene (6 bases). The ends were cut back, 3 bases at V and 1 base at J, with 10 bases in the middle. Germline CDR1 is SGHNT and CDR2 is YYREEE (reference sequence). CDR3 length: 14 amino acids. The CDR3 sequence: CASSWDTANTEAFF. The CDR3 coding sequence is TGTGCCAGCAGCTGGGACACGGCGAACACTGAAGCTTTCTTT.

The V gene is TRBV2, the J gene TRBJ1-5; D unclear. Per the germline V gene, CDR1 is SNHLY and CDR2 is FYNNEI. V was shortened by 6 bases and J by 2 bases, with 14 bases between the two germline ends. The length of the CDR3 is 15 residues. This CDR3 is CASSAYGTGNQPQHF. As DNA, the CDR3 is TGTGCCAGCAGCGCTTACGGTACGGGCAATCAGCCCCAGCATTTT.

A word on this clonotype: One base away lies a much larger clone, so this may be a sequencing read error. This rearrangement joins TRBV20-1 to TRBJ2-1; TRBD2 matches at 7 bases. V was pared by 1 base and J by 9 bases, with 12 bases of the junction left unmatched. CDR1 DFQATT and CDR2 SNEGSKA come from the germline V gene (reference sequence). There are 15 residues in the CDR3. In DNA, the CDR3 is TGCAGTGCTAGAGTATGGGAGGGCCCTCGCGGTGAGCAGTTCTTC. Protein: CSARVWEGPRGEQFF.

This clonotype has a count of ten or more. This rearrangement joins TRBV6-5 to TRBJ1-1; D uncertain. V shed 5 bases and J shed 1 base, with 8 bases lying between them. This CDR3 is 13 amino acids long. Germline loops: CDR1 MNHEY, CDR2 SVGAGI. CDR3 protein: CASSPHGNTEAFF. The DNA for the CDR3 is TGTGCCAGCAGTCCGCACGGGAACACTGAAGCTTTCTTT.

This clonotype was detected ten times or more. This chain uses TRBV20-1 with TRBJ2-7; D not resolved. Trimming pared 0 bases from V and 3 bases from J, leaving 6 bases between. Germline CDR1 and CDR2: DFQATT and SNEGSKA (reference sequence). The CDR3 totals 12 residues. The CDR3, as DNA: TGCAGTGCTAGAGATTTGCACTACGAGCAGTACTTC. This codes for CSARDLHYEQYF.

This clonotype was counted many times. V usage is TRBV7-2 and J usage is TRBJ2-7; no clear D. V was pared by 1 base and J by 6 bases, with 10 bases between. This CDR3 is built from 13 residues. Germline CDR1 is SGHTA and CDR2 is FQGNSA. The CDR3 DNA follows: TGTGCCAGCAGCTTAGGGGGTCTAGGCGAGCAGTACTTC. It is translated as CASSLGGLGEQYF.

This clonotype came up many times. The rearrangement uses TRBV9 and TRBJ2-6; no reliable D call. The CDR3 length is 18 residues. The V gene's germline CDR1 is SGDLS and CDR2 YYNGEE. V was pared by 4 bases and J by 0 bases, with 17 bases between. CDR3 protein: CASSYLPPQNSGANVLTF. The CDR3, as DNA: TGTGCCAGCAGCTACCTCCCCCCTCAGAACTCTGGGGCCAACGTCCTGACTTTC.